This T cell receptor beta chain was obtained from a study of OX40 agonist ivuxolimab in advanced cancers. The cohort excluded patients with autoimmune disease history or systemic immunosuppression. Generated by immunoSEQ multiplex PCR, the TCRdb table keeps only in-frame clones and is missing some. Of approximately 50,000 clones listed, less than 90% were seen once; the top ten hold 14%. The ends were cut back, 0 bases at V and 4 bases at J, with 10 bases in the middle. CDR1 and CDR2 from the germline V gene are LNHNV and YYDKDF (reference sequence). The CDR3 consists of 15 residues. The chain is built from TRBV15 and TRBJ1-5, with D possibly being TRBD1 (6 bases). Material: CD4+ or CD8+ T cells sorted from blood, obtained in a trial of the OX40 agonist ivuxolimab. This sequence was found in an adult with an advanced solid tumor such as melanoma, head and neck, liver or kidney cancer. The CDR3 DNA is TGTGCCACCAGCAGAGAACGAGGGGGGAATCAGCCCCAGCATTTT. Protein sequence: CATSRERGGNQPQHF.